This T cell receptor (beta chain) appears in the sequencing data of a study of T cells in Graves' hyperthyroidism and ophthalmopathy. General study results and limits: Patients with ophthalmopathy were separated from those with stable hyperthyroidism by a 13 V-J model.

Deletions cut 6 bases from V and 2 bases from J, with 15 bases between. Germline assignment: CDR1 SNHLY and CDR2 FYNNEI. The CDR3 totals 15 residues. In the case of this clonotype: Its antigen remains unknown.

RNA transcripts yielded amplified TCR beta CDR3 regions. A first-round RT-PCR of the TCR CDR3 used the HTBI primer set. MiXCR, run by TCRdb on the multiplex PCR reads, gives a single entry per CDR3 protein. The table has 400,000 to 600,000 distinct CDR3 sequences, approximately 16% seen once. The sequencing input was blood. This TCR was sampled from a woman in her thirties with Graves' ophthalmopathy. The chain links TRBV2 to TRBJ2-3; D might be TRBD1 or TRBD2, each matching 5 bases. The CDR3 is CASRGDLRDTDTQYF. CDR3 sequence (DNA): TGTGCCAGCAGGGGGGATCTCCGGGACACAGATACGCAGTATTTT.